Listed below are T cell receptor beta chains from one sample, sequenced in a study of T cells in Graves' hyperthyroidism and ophthalmopathy. TCRdb reprocessed the multiplex PCR reads via MiXCR and lists one record per CDR3 protein. The sample holds about 400,000 distinct CDR3 sequences, about 15% seen once. Sequences were obtained from blood. Every receptor here comes from a woman aged 18-30 years with Graves' hyperthyroidism. CDR3s include the opening cysteine and the closing phenylalanine or tryptophan. A D gene is named only where the DNA matches it firmly. The size entry is marked missing in some rows and otherwise reads once, few, many or a size class.

TRBJ2-1,TRBD2,17,TRBV4-2,NA,CASSQDLGSGGLNEQFF,TGTGCCAGCAGCCAAGATCTGGGTAGCGGGGGCTTGAATGAGCAGTTCTTC
TRBJ2-3,NA,12,TRBV29-1,many,CSAAPGADTQYF,TGCAGCGCCGCCCCGGGAGCAGATACGCAGTATTTT
TRBJ1-2,TRBD1,13,TRBV5-1,NA,CASSSGTGGFDTF,TGCGCCAGCAGTTCCGGGACAGGGGGTTTTGACACCTTC
TRBJ2-2,NA,14,TRBV12-3/TRBV12-4,few,CASTLSANTGELFF,TGTGCCAGCACCCTCTCCGCGAACACCGGGGAGCTGTTTTTT
TRBJ2-1,NA,16,TRBV20-1,many,CSARDLTGASYNEQFF,TGCAGTGCTAGAGATCTCACCGGAGCCTCCTACAATGAGCAGTTCTTC
TRBJ2-3,NA,18,TRBV5-6,NA,CASSSRRWGRPRTDTQYF,TGTGCCAGCAGCTCTCGACGGTGGGGGCGACCCCGCACAGATACGCAGTATTTT
TRBJ2-1,NA,11,TRBV20-1,NA,CSARSHNEQFF,TGCAGTGCTAGAAGTCACAATGAGCAGTTCTTC
TRBJ2-5,TRBD2,16,TRBV5-5,few,CASSRSLAGASETQYF,TGTGCCAGCAGCCGCTCACTAGCGGGAGCATCGGAGACCCAGTACTTC
TRBJ1-5,NA,16,TRBV20-1,many,CSAGHYEDYSNQPQHF,TGCAGTGCCGGGCACTACGAGGATTATAGCAATCAGCCCCAGCATTTT
TRBJ1-5,NA,15,TRBV7-6,few,CASSSTSGSNQPQHF,TGTGCCAGCAGCTCGACTTCTGGGAGCAATCAGCCCCAGCATTTT
TRBJ2-3,NA,13,TRBV20-1,NA,CSAGDTATDTQYF,TGCAGTGCTGGAGATACAGCGACAGATACGCAGTATTTT
TRBJ1-5,TRBD1,19,TRBV28,many,CASSFLYLSSTGTNQPQHF,TGTGCCAGCAGTTTCTTGTATCTATCTTCGACAGGGACAAATCAGCCCCAGCATTTT
TRBJ1-3,NA,15,TRBV20-1,few,CSAPSWGRTGNTIYF,TGCAGTGCTCCCTCCTGGGGGAGGACTGGAAACACCATATATTTT
TRBJ2-1,TRBD2,16,TRBV7-3,many,CASSSGLAQPYNEQFF,TGTGCCAGCAGCTCGGGACTAGCGCAACCCTACAATGAGCAGTTCTTC
TRBJ1-5,TRBD1,17,TRBV27,few,CASSRRHRGIFDQPQHF,TGTGCCAGCAGCCGTCGCCACAGGGGGATTTTCGATCAGCCCCAGCATTTT
TRBJ2-1,NA,13,TRBV27,once,CASSLIPGNEQFF,TGTGCCAGCAGTTTAATCCCGGGGAATGAGCAGTTCTTC
TRBJ2-7,TRBD2,14,TRBV5-6,many,CASSLRLAAVEQYF,TGTGCCAGCAGCCTCCGACTAGCAGCCGTCGAGCAGTACTTC